This T cell receptor beta chain appears in the sequencing data of a study of blood T cell repertoires in COVID-19. Study in general: COVID-19 samples, acute and convalescent, were from the United States, Italy and Spain.

The CDR3 spans 15 residues. V lost 1 base and J 4 bases, leaving 13 bases between the germline ends. Germline CDR1 is LNHDA and CDR2 is SQIVND (reference sequence). This clone was counted once. Using immunoSEQ multiplex PCR, the repertoire was profiled, and TCRdb retains in-frame clones only, with some absent. The profile shows approximately 90,000 clones, approximately 88% of them singletons. The sample was peripheral blood. The receptor comes from a woman at least 80 years old with active or convalescent COVID-19. The chain couples TRBV19 to TRBJ1-1; D is unclear. CDR3 DNA sequence: TGTGCCAGTAGTATAGGGGCGGGAGACATCACTGAAGCTTTCTTT. Translation: CASSIGAGDITEAFF.